This is a list of T cell receptor beta chains from one sample in a study of blood T cell repertoires in COVID-19. Generated by immunoSEQ multiplex PCR, the TCRdb table keeps only in-frame clones and is missing some. This sample has about 280,000 clones, with about 82% found just once. Sequencing was carried out using peripheral blood. These TCRs come from a man aged 50-59 years with active or convalescent COVID-19. The CDR3 runs from the conserved cysteine through the conserved F or W. The D gene is left open where the match is weak. Rows give clone size only sometimes, using once, few, many, or a class for an expanded clone.

.	TRBV4-1	TRBJ1-1	.	CASSQKGGDEAFF	TGCGCCAGCAGCCAAAAGGGGGGGGATGAAGCTTTCTTT
TRBD1	TRBV27	TRBJ1-2	.	CASSLYSGTGPRNGYTF	TGTGCCAGCAGTTTATACTCCGGGACAGGGCCTCGTAATGGCTACACCTTC
.	TRBV5-1	TRBJ2-7	.	CASSFQGSGYEQYF	TGCGCCAGCAGCTTTCAGGGTTCAGGGTACGAGCAGTACTTC
.	TRBV27	TRBJ1-1	.	CASSPYTMNTEAFF	TGTGCCAGCAGTCCTTATACAATGAACACTGAAGCTTTCTTT
.	TRBV29-1	TRBJ2-7	.	CSFQGVSYEQYF	TGCAGCTTTCAGGGCGTCTCCTACGAGCAGTACTTC
TRBD2	TRBV7-3	TRBJ2-7	many	CATRRAGGSYEQYF	TGTGCCACCAGACGAGCGGGAGGGTCCTACGAGCAGTACTTC
TRBD1	TRBV7-9	TRBJ2-2	.	CASSRDRGPGELFF	TGTGCCAGCAGCCGGGACAGGGGGCCCGGGGAGCTGTTTTTT
TRBD2	TRBV7-9	TRBJ2-7	.	CASSPAGVGYEQYF	TGTGCCAGCAGCCCTGCGGGGGTAGGCTACGAGCAGTACTTC
TRBD1	TRBV6-5	TRBJ2-7	few	CASRMGQESTWQYF	TGTGCCAGCAGAATGGGACAGGAGTCTACGTGGCAGTACTTC
TRBD1	TRBV7-2	TRBJ2-5	once	CASSPGTGAVRAQETQYF	TGTGCCAGCAGCCCCGGGACAGGGGCCGTGCGTGCTCAAGAGACCCAGTACTTC
TRBD2	TRBV5-1	TRBJ2-1	.	CASSPSGTTVTYNEQFF	TGCGCCAGCAGCCCTTCCGGGACTACCGTAACCTACAATGAGCAGTTCTTC
TRBD1	TRBV29-1	TRBJ1-4	.	CSVEGGQGALGEKLFF	TGCAGCGTTGAAGGGGGACAGGGGGCCCTGGGTGAAAAACTGTTTTTT
TRBD1	TRBV19	TRBJ1-5	.	CASSGEQGYNQPQHF	TGTGCCAGTAGTGGGGAACAGGGGTACAATCAGCCCCAGCATTTT
TRBD1	TRBV6-2/TRBV6-3	TRBJ1-5	.	CASSYSTGRPNQPQHF	TGTGCCAGCAGTTACTCGACAGGGCGGCCCAATCAGCCCCAGCATTTT
.	TRBV7-8	TRBJ2-1	.	CASTLGLYRGHEQFF	TGTGCCAGCACCCTGGGTCTCTACCGAGGCCATGAGCAGTTCTTC
.	TRBV11-2	TRBJ2-1	.	CASSSTGYNEQFF	TGTGCCAGCAGCTCAACGGGGTACAATGAGCAGTTCTTC
.	TRBV3-1/TRBV3-2	TRBJ1-4	.	CASSQDLGGEKLFF	TGTGCCAGCAGCCAAGATCTTGGGGGCGAAAAACTGTTTTTT
.	TRBV18	TRBJ2-7	.	CASSLQGAGPGNEQYF	TGTGCCAGCTCACTGCAAGGGGCCGGGCCTGGGAACGAGCAGTACTTC
TRBD1	TRBV16	TRBJ1-2	.	CASSQQRGRVGGYTF	TGTGCCAGCAGCCAACAAAGGGGGCGTGTCGGCGGCTACACCTTC
.	TRBV14	TRBJ1-2	once	CASSQETGLYGYTF	TGTGCCAGCAGCCAAGAGACAGGACTGTATGGCTACACCTTC
.	TRBV6-6	TRBJ2-7	.	CASSYDSRNSYEQYF	TGTGCCAGCAGTTACGACTCTCGGAACTCCTACGAGCAGTACTTC
TRBD2	TRBV18	TRBJ2-1	.	CASSPGGLAGVSYNEQFF	TGTGCCAGCTCACCCGGTGGACTAGCGGGAGTCTCCTACAATGAGCAGTTCTTC
TRBD1	TRBV7-8	TRBJ2-1	.	CASSYRDRASNEQFF	TGTGCCAGCAGCTATCGGGACAGGGCTAGCAATGAGCAGTTCTTC
TRBD2	TRBV3-1/TRBV3-2	TRBJ2-7	.	CASSPSGSPSYEQYF	TGTGCCAGCAGCCCAAGCGGGAGCCCCTCCTACGAGCAGTACTTC
TRBD1	TRBV9	TRBJ2-2	.	CASSAGQGPGELFF	TGTGCCAGCAGCGCTGGACAGGGCCCCGGGGAGCTGTTTTTT
.	TRBV6-5	TRBJ2-7	once	CASSYSGGFEQYF	TGTGCCAGCAGTTACTCTGGGGGGTTCGAGCAGTACTTC
.	TRBV19	TRBJ1-5	.	CASSIQVNSNQPQHF	TGTGCCAGTAGTATACAGGTGAATAGCAATCAGCCCCAGCATTTT
.	TRBV12-3/TRBV12-4	TRBJ1-2	once	CASSPDINYGYTF	TGTGCCAGCAGCCCTGACATTAACTATGGCTACACCTTC
.	TRBV5-1	TRBJ2-5	.	CASSFSEETQYF	TGCGCCAGCAGCTTCAGCGAGGAGACCCAGTACTTC
.	TRBV2	TRBJ2-1	.	CASSEAQGRGRLGEQFF	TGTGCCAGCAGTGAAGCGCAGGGCAGGGGACGGCTTGGGGAGCAGTTCTTC
.	TRBV2	TRBJ2-1	.	CASRLGLGGSEQFF	TGTGCCAGCAGGCTGGGACTGGGGGGTAGCGAGCAGTTCTTC
TRBD1	TRBV4-3	TRBJ1-1	.	CASSFGTGNTEAFF	TGCGCCAGCAGCTTTGGGACAGGGAACACTGAAGCTTTCTTT
TRBD1	TRBV27	TRBJ2-3	.	CASRLAGTGIGTQYF	TGTGCCAGCAGACTCGCCGGGACAGGGATAGGGACGCAGTATTTT
.	TRBV6-2/TRBV6-3	TRBJ2-1	.	CASSLGGPHNEQFF	TGTGCCAGCAGTTTGGGCGGGCCACACAATGAGCAGTTCTTC
.	TRBV20-1	TRBJ2-1	.	CSARNFPMQFF	TGCAGTGCTAGAAACTTCCCCATGCAGTTCTTC
.	TRBV11-2	TRBJ2-3	.	CASSSGITVGDTQYF	TGTGCCAGCAGCTCCGGGATTACGGTGGGGGATACGCAGTATTTT
TRBD2	TRBV5-1	TRBJ2-5	.	CASSPRTSGSGTQYF	TGCGCCAGCAGCCCAAGGACTAGCGGGAGTGGGACCCAGTACTTC
.	TRBV4-1	TRBJ2-6	.	CASHASPSGLGANVLTF	TGCGCCAGCCACGCATCTCCGTCCGGGTTAGGGGCCAACGTCCTGACTTTC
TRBD1	TRBV28	TRBJ2-1	few	CASSLVLGTDSYNEQFF	TGTGCCAGCAGTTTAGTTCTCGGGACAGACTCCTACAATGAGCAGTTCTTC
TRBD1	TRBV3-1/TRBV3-2	TRBJ2-3	.	CASSQAGQGPLTDTQYF	TGTGCCAGCAGCCAAGCGGGACAGGGTCCCCTCACAGATACGCAGTATTTT
TRBD2	TRBV14	TRBJ2-1	.	CASSQDEIAGIVGTQPLNEQFF	TGTGCCAGCAGCCAAGATGAGATAGCGGGTATCGTCGGGACTCAGCCGCTCAATGAGCAGTTCTTC
.	TRBV6-5	TRBJ1-1	.	CASSYRGSEAFF	TGTGCCAGCAGTTACAGAGGAAGTGAAGCTTTCTTT
TRBD1	TRBV10-3	TRBJ2-7	.	CAISEEGGTGGRYEQYF	TGTGCCATCAGTGAGGAGGGTGGGACAGGGGGCCGCTACGAGCAGTACTTC
TRBD1	TRBV29-1	TRBJ1-6	.	CSVFQGDHLHF	TGCAGCGTTTTCCAGGGGGATCACCTCCACTTT
.	TRBV15	TRBJ1-4	few	CATSREVSGNEKLFF	TGTGCCACCAGCAGAGAGGTTTCGGGGAATGAAAAACTGTTTTTT